A selection of T cell receptor beta chains follows, all from one sample in a study of identical twins. MiXCR was run by TCRdb on the 5' RACE reads, yielding one entry per CDR3 protein. Altogether hundreds of thousands of distinct CDR3 sequences are present, just over 7% being singletons, with the ten largest covering 1.6%. The sample was also reused in another study, on yellow fever vaccine responses in identical twins.

Specimen: PBMCs. The receptors derive from a woman under 30 in good health. The conserved cysteine and the conserved F or W are not part of the CDR3 here. Size values are once, few and many counts, or a class for expanded clones, and some rows have none.

v_call	clone_size	j_call	cdr3_aa
TRBV3-1	.	TRBJ2-3	ASSQVASRNTQY
TRBV20-1	few	TRBJ1-2	SAPAAHGYT
TRBV29-1	many	TRBJ1-5	SAKTGSLDQPQH
TRBV6-1	few	TRBJ2-2	ASSAIANTGELF
TRBV6-5	.	TRBJ1-4	ASSYSGGTNEKLF
TRBV7-9	many	TRBJ2-2	ASSLTRGETGELF
TRBV5-6	.	TRBJ2-5	ASSSYQTSLAETQY
TRBV2	.	TRBJ2-7	ASSPWGNLAESYEQY
TRBV4-2	many	TRBJ2-2	ASSQERVNTGELF
TRBV7-2	.	TRBJ2-2	ASSSPDRAVTGELF
TRBV11-2	many	TRBJ2-7	ASSLGVASGRKSYEQY
TRBV19	.	TRBJ1-2	ASSLLGRGFYYGYT
TRBV28	.	TRBJ2-2	AGGGVGRIKANTGELF
TRBV12-3/TRBV12-4	many	TRBJ2-3	ASSPRTQSTDTQY
TRBV7-8	.	TRBJ2-1	ASSLAKTYNEQF
TRBV20-1	few	TRBJ2-7	SASGRAEYEQY
TRBV12-3/TRBV12-4	few	TRBJ2-6	ASSPLGQELAGANVLT
TRBV5-6	.	TRBJ2-5	ASSLVAGVVQETQY
TRBV10-3	.	TRBJ2-1	AIRGGDSKIEQF
TRBV6-5	many	TRBJ2-7	ASSYSASGSYEQY
TRBV7-9	few	TRBJ2-5	ASSTTQAQETQY
TRBV24-1	few	TRBJ2-1	ATSDLAGSYNEQF
TRBV12-3/TRBV12-4	many	TRBJ1-1	ASSKQGLEAF